This T cell receptor beta chain came from a study of Ad26.COV2.S vaccination and SARS-CoV-2 variants. The germline gives CDR1 MDHEN, CDR2 SYDVKM. This CDR3 is built from 14 residues. V was shortened by 7 bases and J by 1 base, with 13 bases between the two germline ends. Study-level results: Those who received the vaccine showed greater spike-specific TCR breadth than those given placebo.

About this clone: Antigen unknown.

Some clones are missing from TCRdb's copy, which holds only in-frame ones; the method was immunoSEQ multiplex PCR. The sample yields some 500,000 clones, 75% to 90% seen once. Sample treatment: roughly 20 received Ad26.COV2.S at low or high dose, single or two shots; several received placebo; per-sample allocation not given. The study sampled participants on day 63 after the first vaccine or placebo injection. Sequencing was performed on peripheral blood, taken in a trial of Ad26.COV2.S vaccine versus placebo. This TCR came from a person between 18 and 59 years old who received the Ad26.COV2.S COVID-19 vaccine or a placebo. The V gene is TRBV28, the J gene TRBJ1-1; D is possibly TRBD1 (6 bases). CDR3 residues: CASTPRGENTEAFF. DNA of the CDR3: TGTGCCAGCACCCCAAGGGGGGAGAACACTGAAGCTTTCTTT.